The 6 T cell receptor beta chains below come from one sample, sequenced in a study of vaccination effects on CD4 cells after COVID-19. The repertoire was sequenced with immunoSEQ multiplex PCR; TCRdb's copy has only in-frame clones and lacks some. The table has about 73,000 clones, around 79% seen once; the top ten hold 2.5% to 3%. The antigens these receptors bind are not known. Before sequencing took place, the ViraFEST assay used viral peptide pools to expand antigen-specific CD4+ T cells. Cultured cells yielded isolated CD4+ T cells after about ten days. The vaccine recipients had no prior SARS-CoV-2 infection, with negative nucleocapsid antibodies. Specimen: CD4+ T cells from PBMCs cultured with HCoV-NL63 spike peptides, collected before COVID-19 vaccination. The source is a human donor who received a COVID-19 vaccine.

The gene calls are TRBV4-1 and TRBJ2-7; D might be TRBD2 (5 bases). The germline gives CDR1 MGHRA, CDR2 YSYEKL. The CDR3 has 14 residues. V lost 0 bases to trimming and J lost 12 bases, with 18 bases between them. The DNA of the CDR3 is TGCGCCAGCAGCCAAGACGGGCGGGTACCCGGCACGTACGTC. Translating gives CASSQDGRVPGTYV.

The rearrangement joins TRBV4-3 to TRBJ1-2, with a possible D match to TRBD1 (5 bases). The length of the CDR3 is 14 residues. Trimming took off 0 bases at V and 8 bases at J, with 13 bases between the two ends. Germline V lookup: CDR1 LGHNA, CDR2 YSLEER. CDR3 amino acids: CASSQEVGGYGYTF. Here the CDR3 DNA reads TGCGCCAGCAGCCAAGAGGTTGGGGGATACGGCTACACCTTC.

In its sample, this clone was seen a few times. The rearrangement joins TRBV2 to TRBJ1-5; TRBD1 is a possible D gene (6 bases). This CDR3 spans 15 amino acids. The V end was cut by 2 bases, the J end by 9 bases, with 17 bases between. Germline V lookup: CDR1 SNHLY, CDR2 FYNNEI. CDR3 amino acids: CASSEWGGVVGPQHF. CDR3 DNA: TGTGCCAGCAGTGAATGGGGGGGCGTCGTTGGGCCCCAGCATTTT.

The sample holds a few counts of this clone. V and J are TRBV5-1 and TRBJ1-1, with unresolved D. Germline values: CDR1 SGHRS, CDR2 YFSETQ. The CDR3 spans 13 residues. V was trimmed by 3 bases and J by 1 base, leaving 7 bases between them. In DNA, the CDR3 is TGCGCCAGCAGCTCTACAGCGAACACTGAAGCTTTCTTT. Its translation: CASSSTANTEAFF.

This clone was detected a few times. This chain uses TRBV5-6 with TRBJ2-7; no reliable D call. Per the germline V gene, CDR1 is SGHDT and CDR2 is YYEEEE. The length of the CDR3 is 13 residues. V was pared by 0 bases and J by 0 bases, with 4 bases between. DNA of the CDR3: TGTGCCAGCAGCTTGGGCAGCTCCTACGAGCAGTACGTC. Residues: CASSLGSSYEQYV.

V and J are TRBV18 and TRBJ2-3; no clear D gene. This CDR3 comprises 13 residues. Germline V gene sequence: CDR1 KGHSH, CDR2 LQKENI. V gave up 1 base and J gave up 6 bases, with 8 bases separating them. The DNA for the CDR3 is TGTGCCAGCTCACCACGAAGAGGTGATACGCAGTATTTT. It yields the protein CASSPRRGDTQYF.